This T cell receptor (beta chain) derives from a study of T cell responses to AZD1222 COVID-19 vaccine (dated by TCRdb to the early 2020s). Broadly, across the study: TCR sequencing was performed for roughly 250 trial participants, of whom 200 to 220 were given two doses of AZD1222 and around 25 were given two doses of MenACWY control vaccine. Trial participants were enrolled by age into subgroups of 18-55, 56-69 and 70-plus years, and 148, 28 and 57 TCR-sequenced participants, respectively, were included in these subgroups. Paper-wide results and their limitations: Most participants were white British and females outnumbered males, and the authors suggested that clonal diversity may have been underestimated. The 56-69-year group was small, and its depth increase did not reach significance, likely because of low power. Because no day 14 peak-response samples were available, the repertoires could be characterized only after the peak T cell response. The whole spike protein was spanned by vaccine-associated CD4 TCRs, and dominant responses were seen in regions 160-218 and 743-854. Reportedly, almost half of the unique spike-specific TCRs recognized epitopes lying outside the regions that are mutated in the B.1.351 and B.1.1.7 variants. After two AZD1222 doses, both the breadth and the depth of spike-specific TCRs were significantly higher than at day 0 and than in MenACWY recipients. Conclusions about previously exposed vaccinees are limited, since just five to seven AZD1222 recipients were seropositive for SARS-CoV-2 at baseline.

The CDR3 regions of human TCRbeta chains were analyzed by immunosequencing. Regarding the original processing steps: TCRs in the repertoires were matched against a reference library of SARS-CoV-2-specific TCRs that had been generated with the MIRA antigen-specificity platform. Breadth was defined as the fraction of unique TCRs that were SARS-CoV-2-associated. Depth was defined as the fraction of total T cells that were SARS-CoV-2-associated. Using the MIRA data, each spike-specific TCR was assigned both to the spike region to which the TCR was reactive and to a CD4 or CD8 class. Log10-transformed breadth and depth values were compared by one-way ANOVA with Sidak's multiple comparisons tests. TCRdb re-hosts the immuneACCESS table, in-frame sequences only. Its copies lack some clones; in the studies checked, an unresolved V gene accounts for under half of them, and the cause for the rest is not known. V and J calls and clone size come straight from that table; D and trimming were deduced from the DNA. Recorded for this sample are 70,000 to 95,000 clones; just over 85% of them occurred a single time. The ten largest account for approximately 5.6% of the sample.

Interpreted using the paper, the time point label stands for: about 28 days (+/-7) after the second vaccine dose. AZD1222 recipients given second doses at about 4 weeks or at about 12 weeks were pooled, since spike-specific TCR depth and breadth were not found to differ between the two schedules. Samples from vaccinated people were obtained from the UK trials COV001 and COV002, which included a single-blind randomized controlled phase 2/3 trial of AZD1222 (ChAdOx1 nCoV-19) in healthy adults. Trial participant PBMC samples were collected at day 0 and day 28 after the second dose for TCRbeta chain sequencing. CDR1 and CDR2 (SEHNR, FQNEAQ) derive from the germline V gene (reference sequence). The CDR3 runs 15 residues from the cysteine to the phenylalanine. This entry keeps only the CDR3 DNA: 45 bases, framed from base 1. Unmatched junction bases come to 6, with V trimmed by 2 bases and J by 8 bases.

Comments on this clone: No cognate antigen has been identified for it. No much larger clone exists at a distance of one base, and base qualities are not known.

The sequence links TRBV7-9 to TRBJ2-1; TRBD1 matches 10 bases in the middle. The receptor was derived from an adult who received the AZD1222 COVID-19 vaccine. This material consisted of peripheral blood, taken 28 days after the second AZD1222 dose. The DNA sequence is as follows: TGTGCCAGCAGCTTACGGGGACAGGGGTTCGATGAGCAGTTCTTC. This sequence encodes CASSLRGQGFDEQFF.